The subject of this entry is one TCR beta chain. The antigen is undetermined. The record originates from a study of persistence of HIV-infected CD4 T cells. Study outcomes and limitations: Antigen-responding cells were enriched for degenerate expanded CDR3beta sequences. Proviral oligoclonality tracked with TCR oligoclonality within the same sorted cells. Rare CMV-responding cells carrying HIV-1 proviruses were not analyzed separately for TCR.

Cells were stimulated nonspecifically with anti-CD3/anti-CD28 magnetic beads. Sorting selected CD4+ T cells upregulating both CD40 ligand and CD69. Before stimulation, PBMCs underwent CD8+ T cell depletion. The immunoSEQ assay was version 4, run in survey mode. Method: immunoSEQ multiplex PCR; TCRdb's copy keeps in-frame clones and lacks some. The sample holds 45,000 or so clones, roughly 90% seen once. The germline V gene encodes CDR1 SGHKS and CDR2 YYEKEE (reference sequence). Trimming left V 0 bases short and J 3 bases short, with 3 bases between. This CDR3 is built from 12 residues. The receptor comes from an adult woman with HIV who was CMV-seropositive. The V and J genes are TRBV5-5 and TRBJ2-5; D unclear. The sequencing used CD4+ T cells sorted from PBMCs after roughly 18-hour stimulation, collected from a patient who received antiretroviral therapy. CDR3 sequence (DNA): TGTGCCAGCAGCTTGGATAAAGAGACCCAGTACTTC. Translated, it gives CASSLDKETQYF.